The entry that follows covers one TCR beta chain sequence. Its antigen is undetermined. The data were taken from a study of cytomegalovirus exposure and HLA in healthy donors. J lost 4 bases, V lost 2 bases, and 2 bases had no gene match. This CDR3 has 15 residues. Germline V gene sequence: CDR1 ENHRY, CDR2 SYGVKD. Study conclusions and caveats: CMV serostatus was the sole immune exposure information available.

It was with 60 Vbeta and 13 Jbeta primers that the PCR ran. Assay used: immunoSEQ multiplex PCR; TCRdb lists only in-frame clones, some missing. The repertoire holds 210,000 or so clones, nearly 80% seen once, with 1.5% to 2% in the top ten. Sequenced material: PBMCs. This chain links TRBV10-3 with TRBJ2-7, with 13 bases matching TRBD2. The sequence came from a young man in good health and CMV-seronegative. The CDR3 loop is CAISETSGGGYEQYF. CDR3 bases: TGTGCCATCAGTGAGACTAGCGGGGGGGGGTACGAGCAGTACTTC.